The 17 T cell receptor beta chains given below trace back to one sample, sequenced in a study of blood T cell repertoires in COVID-19. Using immunoSEQ multiplex PCR, the repertoire was profiled, and TCRdb retains in-frame clones only, with some absent. The sample yields nearly 350,000 clones, 88% seen once. Material: peripheral blood. These receptors all come from a woman aged 70-85 years with COVID-19, enrolled during active disease.

The V and J genes are TRBV25-1 and TRBJ2-3, with 14 bases that match TRBD2. Looked up from germline, CDR1 is MGHDK and CDR2 is SYGVNS. The junction had 4 bases not matched to a gene; V was cut back by 4 bases and J by 4 bases. CDR3 length: 16 amino acids. CDR3 nucleotide sequence: TGTGCCAGCAGTGGGGGACTAGCGGGGGTCGCAGATACGCAGTATTTT. Translated, it gives CASSGGLAGVADTQYF.

The chain couples TRBV24-1 to TRBJ2-7; the match to TRBD1 covers 9 bases. This CDR3 region has 15 residues. Germline CDR1 KGHDR, CDR2 SFDVKD. The trim removed 3 bases at V and 2 bases at J, leaving 4 bases unmatched. The CDR3 DNA reads TGTGCCACCAGTGATAACAGGGGGCTCACCTACGAGCAGTACTTC. Translating it yields CATSDNRGLTYEQYF.

V is TRBV27 and J is TRBJ2-1; possible D gene TRBD2, 5 bases. Trimming shortened V by 9 bases and J by 4 bases, and 16 bases separated the two germline ends. The CDR3 runs 14 residues. Looked up from germline, CDR1 is MNHEY and CDR2 is SMNVEV (reference sequence). The CDR3 DNA is TGTGCCAGTAGACGAAGAGGGCCATACAATGAGCAGTTCTTC. This codes for CASRRRGPYNEQFF.

The CDR3 sequence is CASSPLKGARYGYTF. The CDR3 DNA reads as TGTGCCAGCAGCCCCCTAAAGGGGGCGCGATATGGCTACACCTTC. The chain recombines TRBV11-2 with TRBJ1-2; 7 bases agree with TRBD1. V shed 5 bases, J shed 5 bases, and the junction held 11 bases outside the gene matches. The CDR3 covers 15 residues. The germline gives CDR1 SGHAT, CDR2 FQNNGV.

The J gene is TRBJ1-2, the V gene TRBV6-5; a possible D gene is TRBD1 (6 bases). Looked up from germline, CDR1 is MNHEY and CDR2 is SVGAGI. The CDR3 has 13 residues. V dropped 7 bases and J dropped 5 bases, with 14 bases sitting between them. The CDR3 DNA follows: TGTGCCAGCAAATTACAAGGGGGTTATGGCTACACCTTC. Its translation: CASKLQGGYGYTF.

This clone has a single count. This chain links TRBV6-6 with TRBJ1-1; TRBD1 is a possible D gene (5 bases). The ends were cut back, 4 bases at V and 6 bases at J, with 15 bases in the middle. Per the germline V gene, CDR1 is MNHNY and CDR2 is SVGAGI (reference sequence). The CDR3 has 14 residues. In DNA, the CDR3 is TGTGCCAGCAGTTCTCAGGGTCGAAGCCCTGAAGCTTTCTTT. Encoded protein: CASSSQGRSPEAFF.

For the CDR3, the DNA is TGTGCCAGCACCCAGGGAGGACTTGGCACTGAAGCTTTCTTT. Residues: CASTQGGLGTEAFF. This chain joins TRBV27 and TRBJ1-1; D possibly corresponds to TRBD1 (5 bases). CDR3 length: 14 residues. V lost 7 bases, J lost 4 bases, and 16 bases lay in between. Per the germline V gene, CDR1 is MNHEY and CDR2 is SMNVEV (reference sequence).

This chain uses TRBV6-1 with TRBJ1-6; D remains ambiguous. V lost 0 bases, J lost 9 bases, and 12 bases lay in between. Germline V gene sequence: CDR1 MNHNS, CDR2 SASEGT. The CDR3 spans 15 residues. CDR3 in DNA: TGTGCCAGCAGTGAAGCCAGCAGGTTCCTTTCACCCCTCCACTTT. Amino acid sequence: CASSEASRFLSPLHF.

This clone was counted once. In nucleotides, the CDR3 is TGTGCCAGTAGTATAGCACTGGCAGGGAATCAGCCCCAGCATTTT. Its protein is CASSIALAGNQPQHF. The V gene is TRBV19, the J gene TRBJ1-5; possibly TRBD1 for D (5 bases). V gave up 1 base and J gave up 4 bases, with 11 bases separating them. Germline-derived CDR1 and CDR2 are LNHDA and SQIVND (reference sequence). The length of the CDR3 is 15 residues. Using reference TRBV19 and TRBJ1-5 for the parts outside the CDR3, the full variable domain is DGGITQSPKYLFRKEGQNVTLSCEQNLNHDAMYWYRQDPGQGLRLIYYSQIVNDFQKGDIAEGYSVSREKKESFPLTVTSAQKNPTAFYLCASSIALAGNQPQHFGDGTRLSIL.

The J gene is TRBJ2-5, the V gene TRBV7-9; 7 bases align to TRBD2. CDR3 length: 14 amino acids. The germline V gene encodes CDR1 SEHNR and CDR2 FQNEAQ (reference sequence). With V trimmed by 5 bases and J by 0 bases, 3 bases remained unmatched. The CDR3 DNA sequence: TGTGCCAGCAGCAGCGGGGCGTACCAAGAGACCCAGTACTTC. This codes for CASSSGAYQETQYF.

Note on this clone: Germline and junction disagree at one end, which may indicate a read error. The gene calls are TRBV7-2 and TRBJ2-7; weak D call: TRBD2 (5 bases). The germline CDR1 and CDR2 sequences are SGHTA and FQGNSA. CDR3 size: 11 residues. The CDR3 loop reads CASSLAGVKNF. CDR3 coding DNA: TGTGCCAGCAGCTTAGCGGGAGTCAAGAACTTC.

This chain joins TRBV19 and TRBJ2-2; D is possibly TRBD1 (6 bases). The CDR3 spans 14 residues. Per the germline V gene, CDR1 is LNHDA and CDR2 is SQIVND (reference sequence). V lost 5 bases to trimming and J lost 3 bases, with 10 bases between them. The CDR3 bases are TGTGCCAGTAGTTCACAGGGTTACACCGGGGAGCTGTTTTTT. Protein: CASSSQGYTGELFF.

The V gene is TRBV9, the J gene TRBJ1-5; D remains ambiguous. The germline V and J ends were trimmed by 0 bases and 0 bases, with 7 bases remaining between them. Looked up from germline, CDR1 is SGDLS and CDR2 is YYNGEE. CDR3 size: 15 residues. The CDR3 sequence is CASSVGADSNQPQHF. CDR3 coding DNA: TGTGCCAGCAGCGTAGGGGCTGATAGCAATCAGCCCCAGCATTTT.

The chain recombines TRBV5-6 with TRBJ2-3; no reliable D call. In germline, CDR1 is SGHDT, CDR2 YYEEEE. V was pared by 0 bases and J by 8 bases, with 7 bases between. The CDR3 spans 12 residues. CDR3 DNA: TGTGCCAGCAGCTTGGAAGGAGCTACGCAGTATTTT. Translating gives CASSLEGATQYF.

The chain carries TRBV24-1 and TRBJ2-7; 9 nucleotides match TRBD1. CDR3 length: 15 residues. Germline-derived CDR1 and CDR2 are KGHDR and SFDVKD. The V and J ends lost 4 bases and 2 bases, in that order; junction bases with no gene match: 5. CDR3 in amino acids: CATSESGTGTYEQYF. The CDR3 DNA is TGTGCCACCAGTGAATCCGGGACAGGGACCTACGAGCAGTACTTC.

The chain carries TRBV5-4 and TRBJ1-2, with TRBD1 as a possible D gene (5 bases). In germline, CDR1 is SGHNT, CDR2 YYREEE (reference sequence). V was cut by 1 base and J by 2 bases, with 18 bases left in between. The CDR3 is 17 residues long. The CDR3 sequence is CASSLHPGQLGNYGYTF. CDR3 DNA: TGTGCCAGCAGCTTGCACCCAGGGCAGCTAGGGAACTATGGCTACACCTTC.

V gene TRBV24-1 combines with J gene TRBJ2-1; possible D gene TRBD2, 6 bases. Germline CDR1 is KGHDR and CDR2 is SFDVKD. The CDR3 length is 14 residues. The V end was cut by 9 bases, the J end by 1 base, with 12 bases between. DNA for the CDR3: TGTGCCACCTCATTGAGCGGGTCCTACAATGAGCAGTTCTTC. Its translation is CATSLSGSYNEQFF.